Each of the 9 T cell receptor beta chains below was sequenced from the same sample in a study of blood T cells in healthy people across ages. Combining a sample-barcoded 5' primer with a J-beta primer mix, a second PCR ran for roughly 6 to 11 cycles. TCRdb itself ran the 5' RACE reads through MiXCR, one entry per CDR3 protein. The table shows about 700,000 distinct CDR3 sequences, with about a third occurring only once. The sample was blood. The receptors come from a woman aged 80 or over in good health.

Worth noting for this clonotype: The germline gene is not matched at one end of the junction; a read error may be the cause. V is TRBV6-5 and J is TRBJ2-3; 8 bases align to TRBD2. The CDR3 contains 16 residues. CDR1 and CDR2 from the germline V gene are MNHEY and SVGAGI. The CDR3 region has the DNA TGTGCCAGCAATTACGTGGTAGCGGGGAGGACAGATACGCAGTATTTT. It translates to CASNYVVAGRTDTQYF.

The V gene is TRBV6-1, the J gene TRBJ2-7, with TRBD2 as a possible D gene (5 bases). Germline CDR1 is MNHNS and CDR2 is SASEGT. With 4 bases removed from V and 0 bases from J, the gap between germline ends came to 13 bases. The CDR3 length is 15 residues. In nucleotides, the CDR3 is TGTGCCAGCAGTGTTGACGGGGTCCCCTCCTACGAGCAGTACTTC. Its translation is CASSVDGVPSYEQYF.

Only a few counts were recorded for this clonotype. CDR3 sequence (DNA): TGTGCCAGCAGCGTCTGGGACGGGAATGAAAAACTGTTTTTT. Residues: CASSVWDGNEKLFF. V and J are TRBV9 and TRBJ1-4; possible D gene TRBD1, 5 bases. V lost 2 bases and J 5 bases, leaving 10 bases between the germline ends. CDR1 SGDLS and CDR2 YYNGEE come from the germline V gene. There are 14 residues in the CDR3. The whole variable domain, filled in from reference TRBV9 and TRBJ1-4, reads DSGVTQTPKHLITATGQRVTLRCSPRSGDLSVYWYQQSLDQGLQFLIQYYNGEERAKGNILERFSAQQFPDLHSELNLSSLELGDSALYFCASSVWDGNEKLFFGSGTQLSVL.

The chain couples TRBV7-8 to TRBJ1-4, with TRBD1 identical over 10 bases. Trimming took 2 bases from V and 6 from J; bases not matched to a gene: 6. The CDR3 length is 16 residues. Looked up from germline, CDR1 is SGHVS and CDR2 is FQNEAQ. CDR3 DNA sequence: TGTGCCAGCAGCTTAACAGGCGGACAGGGGGATGAAAAACTGTTTTTT. Translation: CASSLTGGQGDEKLFF.

This clonotype has more than one count but fewer than ten. This may stem from a read error, because a much larger clone lies one nucleotide away. The CDR3 spells CAGGDPRETQYF. DNA for the CDR3: TGCGCCGGCGGGGACCCCCGGGAGACCCAGTACTTC. The chain carries TRBV5-1 and TRBJ2-5; weak D call: TRBD2 (6 bases). The length of the CDR3 is 12 residues. Germline CDR1 and CDR2: SGHRS and YFSETQ. Trimming took off 10 bases at V and 5 bases at J, with 15 bases between the two ends. The full variable domain, rest sourced from reference TRBV5-1 and TRBJ2-5, is KAGVTQTPRYLIKTRGQQVTLSCSPISGHRSVSWYQQTPGQGLQFLFEYFSETQRNKGNFPGRFSGRQFSNSRSEMNVSTLELGDSALYLCAGGDPRETQYFGPGTRLLVL.

This clonotype was seen repeatedly, ten times or more. V and J are TRBV7-2 and TRBJ2-5; TRBD2 agrees at 12 bases. CDR1 SGHTA and CDR2 FQGNSA come from the germline V gene. The CDR3 totals 16 residues. V shed 3 bases, J shed 5 bases, and the junction held 7 bases outside the gene matches. The CDR3 DNA reads as TGTGCCAGCAGCTTGCAACTAGCGGGGGGCCCGGAGACCCAGTACTTC. Protein: CASSLQLAGGPETQYF. The full variable domain, its missing parts supplied by reference TRBV7-2 and TRBJ2-5, is GAGVSQSPSNKVTEKGKDVELRCDPISGHTALYWYRQSLGQGLEFLIYFQGNSAPDKSGLPSDRFSAERTGGSVSTLTIQRTQQEDSAVYLCASSLQLAGGPETQYFGPGTRLLVL.

In the case of this clonotype: The junction differs from germline at one of its ends, possibly a read error. The chain joins TRBV11-2 to TRBJ2-1; 8 nucleotides agree with TRBD2. The CDR3 covers 15 residues. Germline CDR1 SGHAT, CDR2 FQNNGV. The CDR3 here is CVSTDLRGDRGEQFF. The CDR3 nucleotides are TGTGTCAGCACCGACCTGCGGGGGGATCGTGGTGAGCAGTTCTTC.

The chain carries TRBV29-1 and TRBJ2-1, with D uncertain. The DNA end lines up better with TRBJ2-7; the J call may be wrong. The CDR3 runs to 11 residues. CDR1 is SQVTM and CDR2 is ANQGSEA in the germline V gene. CDR3: CSAGPYNEQYF. CDR3 bases: TGCAGCGCCGGTCCCTACAATGAGCAGTACTTC.

This clonotype has at least ten counts. This sequence joins TRBV20-1 and TRBJ2-5; unclear D gene. The CDR3 contains 16 residues. Germline CDR1 is DFQATT and CDR2 is SNEGSKA (reference sequence). The ends were cut back, 5 bases at V and 7 bases at J, with 26 bases in the middle. CDR3 sequence (DNA): TGCAGTGCTCCCGGTTCCGTTAGTTTAGCCGTCGGGACCCAGTACTTC. Residues: CSAPGSVSLAVGTQYF.